These 12 T cell receptor beta chains were sequenced from one sample in a study of OX40 agonist ivuxolimab in advanced cancers. The assay was immunoSEQ multiplex PCR, and TCRdb's table has in-frame clones only and misses some. This sample has just under 65,000 clones, with around 86% found just once. Sample: CD4+ or CD8+ T cells sorted from blood, taken in a trial of the OX40 agonist ivuxolimab. These receptor sequences come from an adult with an advanced solid tumor such as melanoma, head and neck, liver or kidney cancer.

The rearrangement links TRBV29-1 to TRBJ1-1; D unresolved. Per the germline V gene, CDR1 is SQVTM and CDR2 is ANQGSEA. There are 12 residues in the CDR3. V was shortened by 2 bases and J by 2 bases, with 6 bases between the two germline ends. CDR3 nucleotide sequence: TGCAGCGTTGAACGCGGTAACACTGAAGCTTTCTTT. Translated, it gives CSVERGNTEAFF.

This chain uses TRBV28 with TRBJ1-2; TRBD1 is a possible D gene (6 bases). Germline V gene lookup returns CDR1 MDHEN and CDR2 SYDVKM. The CDR3 has 14 residues. V was cut by 8 bases and J by 2 bases, with 15 bases left in between. The CDR3 region is CASLLDGGNYGYTF. The CDR3 coding sequence is TGTGCCAGCCTACTTGACGGGGGCAACTATGGCTACACCTTC.

The CDR3 spells CASSLWLAGGAEQYF. DNA for the CDR3: TGTGCCAGCAGTTTGTGGCTAGCGGGAGGGGCCGAGCAGTACTTC. This chain links TRBV28 with TRBJ2-7; 12 nucleotides match TRBD2. The CDR3 sequence is 15 residues long. J lost 6 bases, V lost 3 bases, and 6 bases had no gene match. CDR1 is MDHEN, CDR2 SYDVKM, per germline.

The chain combines TRBV25-1 with TRBJ2-7, with 12 bases identical to TRBD1. This CDR3 has 15 amino acids. Germline CDR1 and CDR2: MGHDK and SYGVNS. J lost 5 bases, V lost 5 bases, and 7 bases had no gene match. The CDR3 protein is CASSPAGTGGHEQYF. For the CDR3, the DNA is TGTGCCAGCAGTCCTGCCGGGACAGGGGGCCACGAGCAGTACTTC.

The DNA of the CDR3 is TGCAGCGTTGTACCGCCACAAGAGACCCAGTACTTC. This encodes CSVVPPQETQYF. The chain has TRBV29-1 and TRBJ2-5; D is unclear. Trimming left V 4 bases short and J 2 bases short, with 8 bases between. Germline V CDR1 and CDR2: SQVTM, ANQGSEA. This CDR3 has 12 amino acids.

This clone was recorded only once. The V and J genes are TRBV5-1 and TRBJ2-3; D is possibly TRBD1 (5 bases). The CDR3 loop spans 14 amino acids. Per germline, CDR1 SGHRS and CDR2 YFSETQ. V was clipped by 6 bases and J by 0 bases, with 11 bases between them. CDR3 in amino acids: CASTVQGSTDTQYF. The CDR3 nucleotides read TGCGCCAGCACCGTCCAGGGTAGCACAGATACGCAGTATTTT.

The rearrangement uses TRBV5-4 and TRBJ2-1; the D is unclear. V was cut by 0 bases and J by 6 bases, with 4 bases left in between. The CDR3 totals 12 residues. Per germline, CDR1 SGHNT and CDR2 YYREEE (reference sequence). The CDR3 loop is CASSLEVNEQFF. For the CDR3, the DNA is TGTGCCAGCAGCTTGGAGGTCAATGAGCAGTTCTTC. Filled out from reference TRBV5-4 and TRBJ2-1, the complete variable domain reads ETGVTQSPTHLIKTRGQQVTLRCSSQSGHNTVSWYQQALGQGPQFIFQYYREEENGRGNFPPRFSGLQFPNYSSELNVNALELDDSALYLCASSLEVNEQFFGPGTRLTVL.

V gene TRBV7-3 combines with J gene TRBJ2-2, with 7 nucleotides matching TRBD2. CDR1 is SGHTA, CDR2 FQGTGA, per germline. V lost 3 bases and J lost 4; bases outside the gene matches: 2. The CDR3 runs 14 residues. The CDR3 loop is CASSFTGGTGELFF. CDR3 nucleotide sequence: TGTGCCAGCAGCTTCACGGGGGGCACCGGGGAGCTGTTTTTT.

The gene calls are TRBV7-2 and TRBJ2-3, with 9 bases aligning to TRBD2. V was clipped by 4 bases and J by 6 bases; unmatched bases: 11. CDR3 length: 16 residues. The V gene's germline CDR1 is SGHTA and CDR2 FQGNSA. The CDR3 bases are TGTGCCAGCAGCTGGCTCCCCCATAGCGGGAGTGATACGCAGTATTTT. This gives the protein CASSWLPHSGSDTQYF.

This chain uses TRBV11-2 with TRBJ2-5; D might be TRBD2 (5 bases). Germline V CDR1 and CDR2: SGHAT, FQNNGV. The V end lost 5 bases, the J end lost 2 bases, and 9 bases lay between the germline ends. This CDR3 spans 13 amino acids. CDR3 protein: CASSRGLQETQYF. The CDR3 DNA is TGTGCCAGCAGCCGGGGTCTACAAGAGACCCAGTACTTC.

The V and J genes are TRBV28 and TRBJ2-5, with 10 nucleotides matching TRBD2. The trim removed 8 bases at V and 4 bases at J, leaving 19 bases unmatched. Germline V CDR1 and CDR2: MDHEN, SYDVKM. There are 18 residues in the CDR3. CDR3 amino acids: CASFRRVAGGLNVETQYF. In nucleotides, the CDR3 is TGTGCCAGCTTTAGGAGGGTAGCGGGAGGCCTAAATGTAGAGACCCAGTACTTC.

V is TRBV16 and J is TRBJ2-5, with D unclear. Germline CDR1 KGHSY, CDR2 FQNENV. This CDR3 contains 12 residues. With 0 bases removed from V and 5 bases from J, the gap between germline ends came to 4 bases. In DNA, the CDR3 is TGTGCCAGCAGCCAATCGGGGGAGACCCAGTACTTC. It codes for CASSQSGETQYF.